The T cell receptor beta chain under discussion was sequenced for a study of T-cell memory formation after mild COVID-19. Overall study findings and caveats: Memory cells collected pre-infection included some clones that later responded, suggesting cross-reactive memory joined.

This clonotype was detected only a few times. Its antigen remains unidentified. Using its own MiXCR run on the 5' RACE reads, TCRdb lists one record per CDR3 protein. This repertoire shows fewer than 200,000 distinct CDR3 sequences, over 20% found once; its top ten account for about 23%. This CDR3 has 15 amino acids. J was trimmed by 9 bases and V by 4 bases; bases with no gene match: 4. Germline assignment: CDR1 MNHEY and CDR2 SVGEGT. The sequencing input was PBMCs or a T cell subset sorted from them (not recorded which). The chain has TRBV6-2 or TRBV6-3 and TRBJ2-1; 15 nucleotides match TRBD2. The TCR sequence derives from an adult woman who had mild COVID-19 (a few samples of this study predate the infection). Cell type and time point are not known. The CDR3 is CASSWTSGRAGEQFF. Written as DNA, the CDR3 is TGTGCCAGCAGTTGGACTAGCGGGAGGGCCGGTGAGCAGTTCTTC.